A selection of T cell receptor beta chains follows, all from one sample in a study of blood T cell repertoires in COVID-19. The assay was immunoSEQ multiplex PCR, and TCRdb's table has in-frame clones only and misses some. The repertoire holds 220,000 or so clones, with about 80% as singletons. Sequencing input: PBMCs or T cells enriched from blood (not recorded which). The origin of the receptors is a woman between 35 and 50 years old with acute COVID-19. Both conserved end residues are part of each CDR3. Each record gives: clone size, D gene, V gene, J gene, CDR3 protein, CDR3 DNA. D genes are given only for firm matches. A clone size is listed for some rows: how often the clone was seen (once, few, many), or a class if it is expanded.

>-|TRBD2|TRBV12-3/TRBV12-4|TRBJ2-3
CASRTREADTQYF
TGTGCCAGCAGAACGCGGGAGGCAGATACGCAGTATTTT
>-|TRBD1|TRBV3-1/TRBV3-2|TRBJ2-7
CASSQSTGGLHF
TGTGCCAGCAGCCAGTCAACAGGGGGCCTCCACTTC
>-|TRBD2|TRBV5-1|TRBJ2-1
CASSPASGPYEQFF
TGCGCCAGCAGCCCGGCTAGCGGTCCCTATGAGCAGTTCTTC
>once|TRBD2|TRBV3-1/TRBV3-2|TRBJ2-3
CASSHFGTSGGVSTDTQYF
TGTGCCAGCAGCCATTTTGGGACTAGCGGGGGGGTAAGCACAGATACGCAGTATTTT
>-|TRBD2|TRBV11-1|TRBJ2-3
CASSRLAGESTDTQYF
TGTGCCAGCAGCAGACTAGCGGGGGAGTCCACAGATACGCAGTATTTT
>-|TRBD1|TRBV29-1|TRBJ2-7
CSARQGPFSYEQYF
TGCAGCGCAAGACAGGGGCCCTTCTCCTACGAGCAGTACTTC
>-|TRBD2|TRBV29-1|TRBJ2-2
CSVVVAGENTGELFF
TGCAGCGTTGTTGTAGCGGGAGAGAACACCGGGGAGCTGTTTTTT
>once|-|TRBV7-9|TRBJ1-2
CASSLSNNGVAYGYTF
TGTGCCAGCAGCTTATCAAACAATGGAGTGGCTTATGGCTACACCTTC
>few|TRBD1|TRBV6-1|TRBJ2-2
CASSDWGQGRHRELFF
TGTGCCAGCAGTGATTGGGGACAGGGGAGACACCGGGAGCTGTTTTTT
>-|TRBD1|TRBV7-2|TRBJ2-5
CASSLAPGGQETQYF
TGTGCCAGCAGCTTAGCTCCAGGGGGCCAAGAGACCCAGTACTTC
>few|-|TRBV4-2|TRBJ2-1
CASSHAGGNEQFF
TGTGCCAGCAGCCACGCAGGAGGGAATGAGCAGTTCTTC
>-|TRBD2|TRBV19|TRBJ2-3
CASSPFSGVSTDTQYF
TGTGCCAGTAGTCCGTTTAGCGGGGTCTCCACAGATACGCAGTATTTT
>-|TRBD1|TRBV7-9|TRBJ1-2
CASSLMAGGHLGYGYTF
TGTGCCAGCAGCTTAATGGCAGGGGGGCACCTTGGGTATGGCTACACCTTC
>-|TRBD2|TRBV15|TRBJ2-3
CATSKGRGGTDTQYF
TGTGCCACCAGCAAGGGACGGGGGGGCACAGATACGCAGTATTTT
>-|TRBD2|TRBV3-1/TRBV3-2|TRBJ2-4
CASSEGLAGFKNIQYF
TGTGCCAGCAGCGAAGGACTAGCGGGGTTTAAAAACATTCAGTACTTC
>few|TRBD1|TRBV20-1|TRBJ1-2
CSAGDRSYTF
TGCAGTGCGGGGGACAGAAGCTACACCTTC
>-|TRBD1|TRBV19|TRBJ2-1
CASAQGVTYNNEQFF
TGTGCCAGCGCACAGGGGGTTACCTACAACAATGAGCAGTTCTTC
>-|-|TRBV11-2|TRBJ1-5
CASSLGRGPSGNQPQHF
TGTGCCAGCAGCTTAGGGCGGGGCCCGTCGGGCAATCAGCCCCAGCATTTT
>once|-|TRBV20-1|TRBJ2-7
CSASRYEQYF
TGCAGTGCTAGCCGCTACGAGCAGTACTTC
>-|TRBD2|TRBV7-9|TRBJ2-3
CASSQGLAGASTDTQYF
TGTGCCAGCAGCCAGGGACTAGCGGGGGCTAGCACAGATACGCAGTATTTT
>many|-|TRBV24-1|TRBJ2-2
CATSLQGTTGELFF
TGTGCCACCAGCCTGCAGGGAACGACCGGGGAGCTGTTTTTT
>-|TRBD1|TRBV6-5|TRBJ1-4
CASRRGQQNEKLFF
TGTGCCAGCAGACGGGGACAGCAAAATGAAAAACTGTTTTTT
>-|TRBD1|TRBV3-1/TRBV3-2|TRBJ1-1
CASSPLQGAQGEAFF
TGTGCCAGCAGCCCCCTCCAGGGGGCGCAGGGTGAAGCTTTCTTT
>-|-|TRBV2|TRBJ1-5
CASKRDSYSNQPQHF
TGTGCCAGCAAGAGGGATTCTTATAGCAATCAGCCCCAGCATTTT
>many|-|TRBV5-5|TRBJ1-4
CASSFQGWGEKLFF
TGTGCCAGCAGCTTCCAGGGATGGGGAGAAAAACTGTTTTTT
>-|-|TRBV7-3|TRBJ1-1
CASKAGTNTEAFF
TGTGCCAGCAAAGCGGGGACGAACACTGAAGCTTTCTTT
>-|-|TRBV5-5|TRBJ1-5
CASSLGGLSNQPQHF
TGTGCCAGCAGCTTGGGGGGACTTAGCAATCAGCCCCAGCATTTT
>once|-|TRBV19|TRBJ1-3
CASRRGGDSSGNTIYF
TGTGCCAGTAGGCGAGGCGGTGACAGCTCTGGAAACACCATATATTTT
>-|TRBD2|TRBV11-3|TRBJ2-1
CASSLELAGGQNEQFF
TGTGCCAGCAGCTTAGAACTAGCGGGGGGGCAGAATGAGCAGTTCTTC
>-|-|TRBV30|TRBJ2-2
CAWGGPPRGGELFF
TGTGCCTGGGGGGGTCCCCCTCGGGGCGGGGAGCTGTTTTTT
>-|-|TRBV5-6|TRBJ2-5
CASSRQETQYF
TGTGCCAGCAGCCGTCAAGAGACCCAGTACTTC
>-|-|TRBV27|TRBJ1-5
CASSLGAGQPQHF
TGTGCCAGCAGCCTGGGCGCCGGACAGCCCCAGCATTTT
>-|TRBD2|TRBV2|TRBJ2-4
CASTSSGGAGDIQYF
TGTGCCAGCACCTCTAGCGGGGGGGCCGGGGACATTCAGTACTTC
>-|TRBD1|TRBV5-4|TRBJ1-3
CASRQDRGSGNTIYF
TGTGCCAGCAGACAAGACAGGGGATCTGGAAACACCATATATTTT
>-|TRBD2|TRBV30|TRBJ2-3
CAWRGGLRASSTDTQYF
TGTGCCTGGAGGGGGGGGTTGCGGGCCTCTAGCACAGATACGCAGTATTTT
>-|-|TRBV9|TRBJ1-1
CASSVDRNTEAFF
TGTGCCAGCAGCGTAGACAGGAACACTGAAGCTTTCTTT
>-|TRBD1|TRBV28|TRBJ2-5
CASSFSFRTGSDF
TGTGCCAGCAGTTTTAGTTTTCGGACAGGGTCCGACTTC
>once|-|TRBV11-2|TRBJ2-1
CASSLSNGEQFF
TGTGCCAGCAGTCTATCGAATGGTGAGCAGTTCTTC
>-|-|TRBV2|TRBJ2-7
CASSEARGRSYEQYF
TGTGCCAGCAGTGAAGCGCGGGGGCGCTCCTACGAGCAGTACTTC
>-|-|TRBV7-2|TRBJ2-7
CASSPVSGEQYF
TGTGCCAGCAGCCCCGTATCGGGCGAGCAGTACTTC
>few|-|TRBV19|TRBJ1-3
CASSTMGFRGERTGNTIYF
TGTGCCAGTAGTACCATGGGCTTCAGGGGCGAAAGAACTGGAAACACCATATATTTT
>-|-|TRBV12-3/TRBV12-4|TRBJ2-3
CASREAHTQYF
TGTGCCAGCAGAGAGGCTCATACGCAGTATTTT
>-|-|TRBV15|TRBJ2-7
CATSRKRERSYEQYF
TGTGCCACCAGCAGGAAACGGGAGCGCTCCTACGAGCAGTACTTC
>-|-|TRBV6-6|TRBJ2-7
CATAGHMNSYEQYF
TGTGCCACGGCCGGACACATGAACTCCTACGAGCAGTACTTC
>-|TRBD1|TRBV10-3|TRBJ2-7
CAISGDRGYEQYF
TGTGCCATCAGTGGAGACAGGGGATACGAGCAGTACTTC
>-|TRBD1|TRBV10-1|TRBJ2-7
CASSPGQGLTLYEQYF
TGCGCCAGCAGCCCAGGACAGGGGCTGACTCTCTACGAGCAGTACTTC
>-|-|TRBV15|TRBJ2-2
CATSRGGQHTGELFF
TGTGCCACCAGTAGAGGGGGGCAGCACACCGGGGAGCTGTTTTTT
>-|-|TRBV4-2|TRBJ2-1
CASSPSAANDNEQFF
TGTGCCAGCAGCCCTAGCGCCGCTAATGACAATGAGCAGTTCTTC
>-|-|TRBV25-1|TRBJ1-2
CASSDTHHYTF
TGTGCCAGCAGTGACACTCATCACTACACCTTC
>-|TRBD1|TRBV7-9|TRBJ2-6
CASSLGRGLSGANVLTF
TGTGCCAGCAGCTTAGGTAGGGGGCTCTCCGGGGCCAACGTCCTGACTTTC
>few|-|TRBV10-1|TRBJ1-1
CASSEGGTLVGAFF
TGCGCCAGCAGTGAAGGAGGTACCTTGGTGGGTGCTTTCTTT
>-|-|TRBV4-1|TRBJ2-2
CASSQERAGELFF
TGCGCCAGCAGCCAAGAGCGGGCCGGGGAGCTGTTTTTT
>-|-|TRBV13|TRBJ2-3
CASSLGVDFTDTQYF
TGTGCCAGCAGCTTAGGGGTGGACTTCACAGATACGCAGTATTTT
>-|TRBD1|TRBV19|TRBJ1-5
CASSMAQGAGQPQHF
TGTGCCAGTAGTATGGCACAGGGGGCCGGGCAGCCCCAGCATTTT
>-|-|TRBV3-1/TRBV3-2|TRBJ1-3
CASSQGAPGNTIYF
TGTGCCAGCAGCCAGGGGGCCCCTGGAAACACCATATATTTT